This TCR beta chain was recorded in a study of cytomegalovirus exposure and HLA in healthy donors. The PCR used 60 Vbeta and 13 Jbeta primers. TCRdb keeps only in-frame clones here, not all; method: immunoSEQ multiplex PCR. Of some 120,000 clones detected, 74% appear once; the ten largest clones hold over 5%. Between the trimmed V and J ends, which lost 8 bases and 4 bases, there was a span of 18 bases. This CDR3 has 16 residues. Germline V lookup: CDR1 MNHEY, CDR2 SMNVEV (reference sequence). Study-level findings and limits: Within an earlier analysis, most TCR beta V segments proved productive either about 87% or about 30% of the time. Most subjects had HLA-A and HLA-B alleles reportedly predicted accurately by TCR beta sequences. TCR association rates varied by HLA locus in a later analysis, with DRB1 highest and HLA-C lowest.

A remark on this clone: Its target is unknown.

This receptor was obtained from a man aged 40-50 years in good health and CMV-seropositive. The chain has TRBV27 and TRBJ2-6; TRBD1 might be the D (5 bases). Sequencing was done on a sample of PBMCs. This CDR3 reads CASARTGPAGANVLTF. In nucleotides, the CDR3 is TGTGCCAGCGCGCGAACAGGTCCCGCCGGGGCCAACGTCCTGACTTTC. The full variable domain, completed using reference TRBV27 and TRBJ2-6, is EAQVTQNPRYLITVTGKKLTVTCSQNMNHEYMSWYRQDPGLGLRQIYYSMNVEVTDKGDVPEGYKVSRKEKRNFPLILESPSPNQTSLYFCASARTGPAGANVLTFGAGSRLTVL.